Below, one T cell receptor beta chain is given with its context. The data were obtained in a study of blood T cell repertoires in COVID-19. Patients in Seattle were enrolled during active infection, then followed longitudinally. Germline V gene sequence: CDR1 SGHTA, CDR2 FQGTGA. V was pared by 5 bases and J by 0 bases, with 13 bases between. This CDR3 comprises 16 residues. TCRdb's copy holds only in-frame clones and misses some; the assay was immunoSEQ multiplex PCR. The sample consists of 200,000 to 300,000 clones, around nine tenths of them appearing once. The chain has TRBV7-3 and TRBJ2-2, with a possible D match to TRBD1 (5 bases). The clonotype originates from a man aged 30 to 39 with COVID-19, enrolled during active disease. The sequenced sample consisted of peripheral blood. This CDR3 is CASSQAQGTNTGELFF. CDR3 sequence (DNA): TGTGCCAGCAGCCAAGCCCAGGGAACGAACACCGGGGAGCTGTTTTTT.